This T cell receptor beta chain was obtained from a study of blood T cell repertoires in COVID-19. As for the study in general: Donors in the United States, Italy and Spain gave samples during acute or convalescent COVID-19. T cells, B-cell-depleted T cells, or PBMCs supplied cDNA or gDNA.

Per the original methods: Using reference gene primer amplification, nucleated cell counts were estimated. The repertoire was sequenced with immunoSEQ multiplex PCR; TCRdb's copy has only in-frame clones and lacks some. V, J and clone size are those of that table, while D and trimming were read from the DNA. Of about 130,000 clones listed, 81% were seen once; the top ten hold 8.4%. Germline V lookup: CDR1 SQVTM, CDR2 ANQGSEA. The CDR3 loop spans 16 amino acids. V lost 4 bases, J lost 0 bases, and 15 bases lay in between. Sequenced input: peripheral blood. This receptor was taken from a woman in her fifties or sixties with active or convalescent COVID-19. J is TRBJ1-4 and V is TRBV29-1; D call uncertain. CDR3 in amino acids: CSVVLGPGATNEKLFF. The CDR3 DNA follows: TGCAGCGTTGTTCTGGGTCCGGGTGCAACTAATGAAAAACTGTTTTTT.